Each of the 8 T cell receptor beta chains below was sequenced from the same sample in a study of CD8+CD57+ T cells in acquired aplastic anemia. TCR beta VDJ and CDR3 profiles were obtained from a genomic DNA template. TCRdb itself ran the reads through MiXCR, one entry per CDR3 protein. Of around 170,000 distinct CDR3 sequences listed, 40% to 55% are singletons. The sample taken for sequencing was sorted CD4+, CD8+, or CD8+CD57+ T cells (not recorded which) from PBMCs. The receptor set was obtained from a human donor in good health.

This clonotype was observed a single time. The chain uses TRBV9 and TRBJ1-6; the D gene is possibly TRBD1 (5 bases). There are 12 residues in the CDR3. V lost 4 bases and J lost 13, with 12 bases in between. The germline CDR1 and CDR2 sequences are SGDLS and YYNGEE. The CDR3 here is CASSLAGGPLHF. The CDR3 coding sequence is TGTGCCAGCAGCCTCGCTGGGGGGCCCCTCCACTTT.

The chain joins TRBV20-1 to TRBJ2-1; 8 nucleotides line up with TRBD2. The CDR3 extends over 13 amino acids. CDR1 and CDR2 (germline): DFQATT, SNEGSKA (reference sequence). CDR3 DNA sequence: TGCAGCGCCCCGGGACTAGCCTACAATGAGCAGTTCTTC. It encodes CSAPGLAYNEQFF.

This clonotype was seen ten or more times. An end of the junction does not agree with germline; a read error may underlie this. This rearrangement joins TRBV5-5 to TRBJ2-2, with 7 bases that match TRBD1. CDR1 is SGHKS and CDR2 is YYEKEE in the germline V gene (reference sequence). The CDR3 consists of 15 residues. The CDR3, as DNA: TGTGCCAGCAGCCCCGGGACAGCGAAAACCGGGGAGCTGTTTTTT. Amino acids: CASSPGTAKTGELFF.

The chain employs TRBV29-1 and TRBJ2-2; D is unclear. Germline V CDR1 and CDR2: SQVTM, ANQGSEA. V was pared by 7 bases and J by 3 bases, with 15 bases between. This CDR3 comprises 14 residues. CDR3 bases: TGCAGCGCGTACCACGTAGGAGACACCGGGGAGCTGTTTTTT. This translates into CSAYHVGDTGELFF.

The CDR3 loop is CASSIRDRTYEQYF. The CDR3 bases are TGTGCCAGTAGTATTCGGGACAGGACCTACGAGCAGTACTTC. The chain couples TRBV19 to TRBJ2-7; 8 bases are shared with TRBD1. This CDR3 has 14 residues. V lost 3 bases and J lost 2; bases outside the gene matches: 3. Germline values: CDR1 LNHDA, CDR2 SQIVND (reference sequence).

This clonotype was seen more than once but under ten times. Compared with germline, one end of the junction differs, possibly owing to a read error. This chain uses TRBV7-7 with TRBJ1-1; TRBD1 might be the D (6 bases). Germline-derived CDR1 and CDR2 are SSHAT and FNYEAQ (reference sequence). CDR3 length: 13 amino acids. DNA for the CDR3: TGTGCTAGCAGTCTTAGCAGGGGCACTGAAGCTTTCTTT. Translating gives CASSLSRGTEAFF.

As DNA, the CDR3 is TGTGCCAGCAGCCAGCAAACAGGACGCACTGAAGCTTTCTTT. Translating it yields CASSQQTGRTEAFF. This sequence joins TRBV3-1 and TRBJ1-1; possible D gene TRBD1, 5 bases. Germline V CDR1 and CDR2: LGHDT, YNNKEL (reference sequence). This CDR3 is built from 14 residues. Between the trimmed V and J ends, which lost 3 bases and 4 bases, there was a span of 12 bases.

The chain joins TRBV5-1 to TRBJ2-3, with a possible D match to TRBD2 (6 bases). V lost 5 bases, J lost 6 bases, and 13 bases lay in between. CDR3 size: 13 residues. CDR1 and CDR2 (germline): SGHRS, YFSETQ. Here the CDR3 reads CASRAGTPDTQYF. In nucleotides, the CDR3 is TGCGCCAGCAGAGCGGGTACCCCGGATACGCAGTATTTT.